A single sample is the source of the 20 T cell receptor beta chains below, sequenced in a study of blood T cells in healthy people across ages. Through a sample-barcoded 5' primer and a J-beta primer mix, a second PCR was run for roughly 6 to 11 cycles. TCRdb itself ran the 5' RACE reads through MiXCR, one entry per CDR3 protein. In the table there are about 780,000 distinct CDR3 sequences, about 45% of which are singletons. The sequenced material came from blood. Receptors were obtained from a man older than 75 in good health.

In DNA form, the CDR3 reads TGTGCCAGCAGTTTAGCTAGGCCCCAAGGGTTGGATTCGCAGTATTTT. Its protein product is CASSLARPQGLDSQYF. The genes are TRBV12-3 or TRBV12-4 and TRBJ2-3; D is uncertain. The CDR3 runs 16 residues. The ends were cut back, 0 bases at V and 10 bases at J, with 20 bases in the middle.

This clonotype was counted between two and nine times. The genes are TRBV20-1 and TRBJ2-5; 13 bases agree with TRBD2. The germline V gene has CDR1 DFQATT and CDR2 SNEGSKA (reference sequence). J was trimmed by 0 bases and V by 5 bases; bases with no gene match: 3. There are 15 residues in the CDR3. The CDR3 DNA reads TGCAGTGCTTCGACTAGCGGGAGGCACCAAGAGACCCAGTACTTC. Protein: CSASTSGRHQETQYF.

In this sample, this clonotype turned up a few times. The CDR3 DNA reads TGCAGTCCCCGTGTAGCCAGCTCCTACAATGAGCAGTTCTTC. It translates to CSPRVASSYNEQFF. The V gene is TRBV20-1, the J gene TRBJ2-1; D is uncertain. Deletions cut 8 bases from V and 0 bases from J, with 14 bases between. The CDR3 has 14 amino acids. Per germline, CDR1 DFQATT and CDR2 SNEGSKA (reference sequence).

In regard to this clonotype: Relative to the germline gene, one junction end is altered; a read error may explain this. This chain joins TRBV2 and TRBJ2-5; D possibly corresponds to TRBD1 (6 bases). Germline assignment: CDR1 SNHLY and CDR2 FYNNEI. CDR3 length: 13 amino acids. The CDR3 protein is CASTRNREEAQYF. For the CDR3, the DNA is TGTGCCAGCACCCGTAACAGGGAAGAGGCCCAGTACTTC.

The chain is built from TRBV28 and TRBJ1-2; 10 bases agree with TRBD1. J was trimmed by 4 bases and V by 5 bases; bases with no gene match: 4. CDR1 and CDR2 from the germline V gene are MDHEN and SYDVKM. CDR3 length equals 14 residues. The CDR3 DNA reads as TGTGCCAGCAGTCCTGGGACAGGGGTCTATGGCTACACCTTC. This gives the protein CASSPGTGVYGYTF.

This clonotype has ten or more counts. This rearrangement joins TRBV10-3 to TRBJ2-3, with 8 bases aligning to TRBD2. Unmatched junction bases numbered 9, after V lost 4 bases and J lost 0 bases. CDR3 length: 17 residues. The V gene's germline CDR1 is ENHRY and CDR2 SYGVKD. The CDR3 region has the DNA TGTGCCATCAGTGTAGGAGGCTTAGCGGGGAGCACAGATACGCAGTATTTT. This sequence encodes CAISVGGLAGSTDTQYF.

The chain combines TRBV20-1 with TRBJ2-7; tentative D call: TRBD2 (5 bases). CDR3 length: 14 residues. Trimming pared 2 bases from V and 2 bases from J, leaving 13 bases between. Germline V lookup: CDR1 DFQATT, CDR2 SNEGSKA (reference sequence). The CDR3: CSARLSGRAYEQYF. CDR3 in DNA: TGCAGTGCTAGACTCAGCGGACGTGCCTACGAGCAGTACTTC.

This chain joins TRBV6-5 and TRBJ2-5; TRBD2 aligns across 9 bases. The closer fit of TRBJ2-1 to the DNA end suggests the J call may be wrong. Germline loops: CDR1 MNHEY, CDR2 SVGAGI. The CDR3 spans 16 residues. The CDR3, as DNA: TGTGCCAGCAGTCCCGGACTAGCGATGTACCAAGAGACCCAGTTCTTC. Protein product: CASSPGLAMYQETQFF.

CDR3 DNA: TGTGCCAGCAGTTCGACAGGGGGAGCCAAAAACATTCAGTACTTC. Its protein is CASSSTGGAKNIQYF. The chain couples TRBV28 to TRBJ2-4; TRBD1 matches at 9 bases. The CDR3 spans 15 residues. Germline assignment: CDR1 MDHEN and CDR2 SYDVKM. The J segment lost 0 bases and the V segment lost 4 bases, leaving 1 base of the junction unmatched.

This clonotype was counted at least ten times. The chain employs TRBV10-3 and TRBJ2-5; no reliable D call. This CDR3 region has 12 residues. Trimming removed 2 bases at V and 2 bases at J, with 3 bases between. CDR1 and CDR2 (germline): ENHRY, SYGVKD. The CDR3 bases are TGTGCCATCAGTGAGGAACAAGAGACCCAGTACTTC. This sequence encodes CAISEEQETQYF.

The CDR3 loop reads CASSEGGYADTQYF. The DNA of the CDR3 is TGTGCCAGCAGCGAAGGAGGGTACGCGGATACGCAGTATTTT. The chain has TRBV13 and TRBJ2-3; D may be TRBD2 (6 bases). The germline V gene has CDR1 PRHDT and CDR2 FYEKMQ (reference sequence). V was trimmed by 5 bases and J by 6 bases, leaving 15 bases between them. The CDR3 totals 14 residues.

The chain joins TRBV5-5 to TRBJ1-5; D is uncertain. In germline, CDR1 is SGHKS, CDR2 YYEKEE (reference sequence). V was trimmed by 0 bases and J by 5 bases, leaving 12 bases between them. This CDR3 has 15 residues. The CDR3 coding sequence is TGTGCCAGCAGCTTGGGGGGAAGGGCCCATCAGCCCCAGCATTTT. Protein sequence: CASSLGGRAHQPQHF.

This rearrangement joins TRBV20-1 to TRBJ2-1; possibly TRBD2 for D (6 bases). Germline lookup yields CDR1 DFQATT and CDR2 SNEGSKA (reference sequence). Between the trimmed V and J ends, which lost 5 bases and 9 bases, there was a span of 17 bases. The CDR3 is 13 residues long. The CDR3 nucleotides read TGCAGTGCTGATTTTCGGGAGAAGCTTGAGCAGTTCTTC. Encoded protein: CSADFREKLEQFF.

This rearrangement joins TRBV28 to TRBJ2-1, with D perhaps matching TRBD2 (5 bases). The CDR3 is 14 amino acids. Germline V lookup: CDR1 MDHEN, CDR2 SYDVKM. The V gene lost 5 bases and the J gene lost 7 bases, with 15 bases spanning the gap. In DNA form, the CDR3 reads TGTGCCAGCAGTACTCAGAGTGGGGAGAATGAGCAGTTCTTC. Its translation: CASSTQSGENEQFF.

The rearrangement joins TRBV7-2 to TRBJ1-2; 7 bases line up with TRBD1. Germline loops: CDR1 SGHTA, CDR2 FQGNSA. There are 14 residues in the CDR3. V shed 5 bases and J 3 bases; nucleotides not matched to a gene: 6. The CDR3 spells CASSRDRAYYGYTF. The CDR3 region has the DNA TGTGCCAGCAGCCGAGACAGGGCCTACTATGGCTACACCTTC.

The chain is built from TRBV13 and TRBJ2-5, with D perhaps matching TRBD1 (6 bases). This CDR3 contains 16 residues. Germline V CDR1 and CDR2: PRHDT, FYEKMQ (reference sequence). The V and J ends lost 4 bases and 5 bases respectively, with 20 bases between them. CDR3 DNA sequence: TGTGCCAGCAGCTGGCCTGGGCAGGGGAGTCGGGAGACCCAGTACTTC. As protein: CASSWPGQGSRETQYF.

The rearrangement uses TRBV20-1 and TRBJ2-7; D perhaps matches TRBD1 (7 bases). Germline loops: CDR1 DFQATT, CDR2 SNEGSKA (reference sequence). V was pared by 1 base and J by 3 bases, with 13 bases between. The CDR3 spans 14 residues. Here the CDR3 reads CSARGRGANYEQYF. The CDR3 DNA reads TGCAGTGCTAGAGGCAGGGGGGCGAACTACGAGCAGTACTTC.

The chain links TRBV7-2 to TRBJ2-7; the match to TRBD2 covers 7 bases. This CDR3 spans 16 amino acids. V was clipped by 5 bases and J by 4 bases; unmatched bases: 14. CDR1 and CDR2 (germline): SGHTA, FQGNSA. CDR3 DNA: TGTGCCAGCAGCGCCGACCATGCGGGAGCCCATTACGAGCAGTACTTC. Its translation is CASSADHAGAHYEQYF.

V is TRBV20-1 and J is TRBJ2-1; TRBD2 aligns across 11 bases. Per germline, CDR1 DFQATT and CDR2 SNEGSKA (reference sequence). The CDR3 totals 15 residues. V lost 6 bases and J lost 2; bases outside the gene matches: 6. CDR3 DNA: TGCAGTGCCCGGGATAGCGGGGGGGCCTACAATGAGCAGTTCTTC. The encoded protein is CSARDSGGAYNEQFF.

The rearrangement joins TRBV12-3 or TRBV12-4 to TRBJ2-1; 15 positions agree with TRBD2. V gave up 5 bases and J gave up 8 bases; unmatched junction bases: 4. This CDR3 contains 15 residues. DNA for the CDR3: TGTGCCAGCAGTCCGGGACTAGCGGGAGGTTATGAGCAGTTCTTC. As protein: CASSPGLAGGYEQFF.